This T cell receptor beta chain emerged from a study of T-cell reconstitution after alpha-beta-depleted transplantation in children. The study, taken as a whole, reports: Reported findings indicate that, about two months after transplant, alpha-beta T cells came from several hundred expanded clones, which were derived from non-depleted graft cells. Hyperexpanded clones declined; after one year, newly produced T cells mostly supplied diversity. Recipient T cells and thymic progenitors that survived were the source of the high TCRbeta diversity seen at day 60 in some patients.

During its preparation, the TCRbeta library received unique molecular identifiers. TCRdb fed the PCR reads into MiXCR, producing one record per CDR3 protein. The sample lists more than 500,000 distinct CDR3 sequences; about 10% were seen once. The CDR3 consists of 14 residues. J was trimmed by 5 bases and V by 5 bases; bases with no gene match: 6. Germline V lookup: CDR1 SEHNR, CDR2 FQNEAQ (reference sequence). Remarks on this clonotype: Its antigen is not known.

Sequencing was performed on PBMCs, mostly from graft donor cells, taken 180 days after TCRalphabeta/CD19-depleted stem cell transplant. The chain combines TRBV7-9 with TRBJ2-3; 8 bases map to TRBD2. This sequence was found in a female patient aged 2-9 years who had a stem cell transplant for aplastic anemia, so the T cells may come from the graft donor. The CDR3 nucleotides are TGTGCCAGCAGCGCCAAGCGGGAGATAGATACGCAGTATTTT. It specifies CASSAKREIDTQYF.